These 15 T cell receptor beta chains came from one sample sequenced in a study of shared T cell receptors in the human thymus. The repertoire was sequenced with immunoSEQ multiplex PCR; TCRdb's copy has only in-frame clones and lacks some. The sample yields 550,000 to 800,000 clones, roughly 88% seen once. The same specimen was also included in a second study, on human thymus T cells.

The sample comprised thymocytes. The receptors derive from a girl under three years old with a congenital heart defect.

The chain uses TRBV4-2 and TRBJ2-7; 10 positions match TRBD1. Germline V gives CDR1 LGHNA, CDR2 YNFKEQ. CDR3 size: 15 residues. The V gene end was trimmed by 0 bases and the J gene end by 1 base; junction bases not matched to a gene: 0. CDR3 residues: CASSQEGQGSYEQYF. In nucleotides, the CDR3 is TGTGCCAGCAGCCAAGAGGGACAGGGGTCCTACGAGCAGTACTTC.

The chain joins TRBV5-1 to TRBJ2-3, with TRBD2 identical over 9 bases. Trimming at V came to 4 bases and at J to 4 bases, leaving 7 bases not matched to a gene. The CDR3 is 15 residues long. Germline assignment: CDR1 SGHRS and CDR2 YFSETQ. The CDR3 nucleotides read TGCGCCAGCAGCCCCTCCAGCGGGGGGCCAGATACGCAGTATTTT. Translating it yields CASSPSSGGPDTQYF.

This sequence joins TRBV2 and TRBJ1-2; TRBD1 might be the D (6 bases). V shed 6 bases and J shed 2 bases, with 10 bases lying between them. Germline values: CDR1 SNHLY, CDR2 FYNNEI. The CDR3 is 13 amino acids. The DNA for the CDR3 is TGTGCCAGCAGGGACCAGGGGAACTATGGCTACACCTTC. Protein: CASRDQGNYGYTF.

The chain links TRBV6-5 to TRBJ1-6; 8 nucleotides agree with TRBD1. Germline V gene sequence: CDR1 MNHEY, CDR2 SVGAGI. V lost 6 bases, J lost 1 base, and 2 bases stayed unmatched. The CDR3 is 15 amino acids. The CDR3 here is CASSWTGSYNSPLHF. The CDR3 region has the DNA TGTGCCAGCAGCTGGACAGGGTCCTATAATTCACCCCTCCACTTT.

The J gene is TRBJ1-5, the V gene TRBV18; D perhaps matches TRBD1 (5 bases). Per germline, CDR1 KGHSH and CDR2 LQKENI. Deletions cut 4 bases from V and 5 bases from J, with 9 bases between. This CDR3 has 13 amino acids. This chain's CDR3 is CASSLGGDQPQHF. The CDR3 coding sequence is TGTGCCAGCTCACTCGGGGGGGATCAGCCCCAGCATTTT.

The rearrangement uses TRBV11-2 and TRBJ2-1; 11 bases are shared with TRBD2. Germline V lookup: CDR1 SGHAT, CDR2 FQNNGV. The V and J ends lost 3 bases and 6 bases, in that order; junction bases with no gene match: 4. The CDR3 covers 15 residues. The CDR3 bases are TGTGCCAGCAGCTTTGGGCTAGCGGGGGGCAATGAGCAGTTCTTC. Translating it yields CASSFGLAGGNEQFF. Looking up the rest from reference TRBV11-2 and TRBJ2-1 gives the full variable domain: EAGVAQSPRYKIIEKRQSVAFWCNPISGHATLYWYQQILGQGPKLLIQFQNNGVVDDSQLPKDRFSAERLKGVDSTLKIQPAKLEDSAVYLCASSFGLAGGNEQFFGPGTRLTVL.

The chain has TRBV27 and TRBJ1-6, with TRBD1 as a possible D gene (5 bases). Trimming took off 2 bases at V and 7 bases at J, with 18 bases between the two ends. The CDR3 loop spans 17 amino acids. Germline V gene sequence: CDR1 MNHEY, CDR2 SMNVEV (reference sequence). CDR3 DNA: TGTGCCAGCAGTTTAAGGGGAGGCGGACATTCGAATTCACCCCTCCACTTT. Translating gives CASSLRGGGHSNSPLHF.

The chain recombines TRBV21-1 with TRBJ1-2. TRBV21-1 constitutes a pseudogene. The CDR3 runs 11 residues. The CDR3 is CASSKPGVSFF. The CDR3 DNA reads TGTGCCAGCAGCAAACCCGGAGTAAGCTTCTTC.

The chain uses TRBV25-1 and TRBJ2-7, with TRBD2 as a possible D gene (7 bases). V lost 3 bases, J lost 2 bases, and 11 bases lay in between. This CDR3 comprises 14 residues. Per the germline V gene, CDR1 is MGHDK and CDR2 is SYGVNS. The CDR3 DNA is TGTGCCAGCAGTGACGGGGGGCCCACCTACGAGCAGTACTTC. Its protein is CASSDGGPTYEQYF.

The CDR3 bases are TGTGCCAGCAGTTTGGATTTTAGGACAGGGGATCCCACCGGGGAGCTGTTTTTT. It yields the protein CASSLDFRTGDPTGELFF. This rearrangement joins TRBV27 to TRBJ2-2; 9 nucleotides agree with TRBD1. V shed 3 bases, J shed 4 bases, and the junction held 12 bases outside the gene matches. CDR3 length: 18 amino acids. CDR1 is MNHEY and CDR2 is SMNVEV in the germline V gene (reference sequence).

V gene TRBV13 combines with J gene TRBJ2-5, with TRBD2 matching 8 bases. The J call may be wrong; the DNA end is better matched by TRBJ2-7. This CDR3 has 15 amino acids. From germline, CDR1 is PRHDT and CDR2 FYEKMQ (reference sequence). The CDR3 nucleotides are TGTGCCAGCAGCTTAAGGGCGGGGGGATCCTACGAGCAGTACTTC. Amino acids: CASSLRAGGSYEQYF.

This clone has a handful of counts. The J gene is TRBJ2-5, the V gene TRBV6-5; D might be TRBD2 (5 bases). This CDR3 has 15 amino acids. The V end lost 0 bases, the J end lost 1 base, and 9 bases lay between the germline ends. Germline loops: CDR1 MNHEY, CDR2 SVGAGI. The CDR3 loop reads CASSYSAGSQETQYF. The CDR3 bases are TGTGCCAGCAGTTACTCTGCGGGCAGCCAAGAGACCCAGTACTTC.

J is TRBJ1-2 and V is TRBV14, with D unclear. CDR3 size: 13 residues. The germline gives CDR1 SGHDN, CDR2 FVKESK. Trimming stripped 0 bases from V and 4 bases from J, with 6 bases between. CDR3 nucleotides: TGTGCCAGCAGCCAAGATTCTGTCTATGGCTACACCTTC. Translation gives CASSQDSVYGYTF. Full variable domain (remainder filled in from reference TRBV14 and TRBJ1-2): EAGVTQFPSHSVIEKGQTVTLRCDPISGHDNLYWYRRVMGKEIKFLLHFVKESKQDESGMPNNRFLAERTGGTYSTLKVQPAELEDSGVYFCASSQDSVYGYTFGSGTRLTVV.

The chain carries TRBV5-4 and TRBJ2-1, with 8 nucleotides matching TRBD1. CDR1 and CDR2 (germline): SGHNT, YYREEE (reference sequence). The V segment lost 5 bases and the J segment 6 bases; nucleotides outside the gene matches: 4. This CDR3 is 13 amino acids long. DNA for the CDR3: TGTGCCAGCAGTGACAGGGGAGTCAATGAGCAGTTCTTC. This sequence encodes CASSDRGVNEQFF.

The table lists this clone with a few counts. V usage is TRBV4-1 and J usage is TRBJ1-2, with D perhaps TRBD1 (6 bases). Trimming stripped 0 bases from V and 6 bases from J, with 11 bases between. CDR3 length: 14 amino acids. The germline V gene encodes CDR1 MGHRA and CDR2 YSYEKL. The CDR3 here is CASSQDRGADGYTF. The CDR3 nucleotides read TGCGCCAGCAGCCAAGATCGGGGGGCCGATGGCTACACCTTC.